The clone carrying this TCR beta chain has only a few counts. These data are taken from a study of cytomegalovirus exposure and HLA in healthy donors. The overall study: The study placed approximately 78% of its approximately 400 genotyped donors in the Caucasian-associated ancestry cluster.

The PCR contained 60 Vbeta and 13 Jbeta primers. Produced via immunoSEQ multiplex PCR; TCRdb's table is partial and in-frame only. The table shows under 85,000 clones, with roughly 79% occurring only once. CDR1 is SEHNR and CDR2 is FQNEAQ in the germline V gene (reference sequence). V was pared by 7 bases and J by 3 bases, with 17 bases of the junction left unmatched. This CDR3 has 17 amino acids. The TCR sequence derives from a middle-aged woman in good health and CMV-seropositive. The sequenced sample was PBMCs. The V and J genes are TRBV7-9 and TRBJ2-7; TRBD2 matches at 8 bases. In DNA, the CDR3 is TGTGCCAGCACCCTGGTAGCGGGAAGCCGTTCTTTCTACGAGCAGTACTTC. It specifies CASTLVAGSRSFYEQYF.